The rows below give T cell receptor beta chains drawn from one sample of a study of T cell responses to AZD1222 COVID-19 vaccine. The table came from immunoSEQ multiplex PCR; TCRdb's copy has only in-frame clones and leaves some out. The sample has 170,000 or so clones; 75% to 90% are singletons. Source: peripheral blood, taken on day 0 of AZD1222 vaccination. These receptors came from an adult in good health. Both conserved end residues are part of each CDR3.

V: TRBV24-1
CDR3: CATSDPSEYNSPLHF

V: TRBV30
CDR3: CAWETDSTGNTIYF

V: TRBV6-4
CDR3: CASSANAYEQYF

V: TRBV7-6
CDR3: CASSSPSGTSGLGYQETQYF

V: TRBV7-8
CDR3: CASSLRVGRYNSPLHF

V: TRBV30
CDR3: CAWSRQGYEQYF

V: TRBV6-5
CDR3: CASNRDRGLGEQFF

V: TRBV11-2
CDR3: CASSLGQYYGYTF

V: TRBV6-5
CDR3: CASSYSPRPTNYGYTF

V: TRBV5-1
CDR3: CASSSRDKNTEAFF

V: TRBV6-5
CDR3: CASNEQGGAEAFF